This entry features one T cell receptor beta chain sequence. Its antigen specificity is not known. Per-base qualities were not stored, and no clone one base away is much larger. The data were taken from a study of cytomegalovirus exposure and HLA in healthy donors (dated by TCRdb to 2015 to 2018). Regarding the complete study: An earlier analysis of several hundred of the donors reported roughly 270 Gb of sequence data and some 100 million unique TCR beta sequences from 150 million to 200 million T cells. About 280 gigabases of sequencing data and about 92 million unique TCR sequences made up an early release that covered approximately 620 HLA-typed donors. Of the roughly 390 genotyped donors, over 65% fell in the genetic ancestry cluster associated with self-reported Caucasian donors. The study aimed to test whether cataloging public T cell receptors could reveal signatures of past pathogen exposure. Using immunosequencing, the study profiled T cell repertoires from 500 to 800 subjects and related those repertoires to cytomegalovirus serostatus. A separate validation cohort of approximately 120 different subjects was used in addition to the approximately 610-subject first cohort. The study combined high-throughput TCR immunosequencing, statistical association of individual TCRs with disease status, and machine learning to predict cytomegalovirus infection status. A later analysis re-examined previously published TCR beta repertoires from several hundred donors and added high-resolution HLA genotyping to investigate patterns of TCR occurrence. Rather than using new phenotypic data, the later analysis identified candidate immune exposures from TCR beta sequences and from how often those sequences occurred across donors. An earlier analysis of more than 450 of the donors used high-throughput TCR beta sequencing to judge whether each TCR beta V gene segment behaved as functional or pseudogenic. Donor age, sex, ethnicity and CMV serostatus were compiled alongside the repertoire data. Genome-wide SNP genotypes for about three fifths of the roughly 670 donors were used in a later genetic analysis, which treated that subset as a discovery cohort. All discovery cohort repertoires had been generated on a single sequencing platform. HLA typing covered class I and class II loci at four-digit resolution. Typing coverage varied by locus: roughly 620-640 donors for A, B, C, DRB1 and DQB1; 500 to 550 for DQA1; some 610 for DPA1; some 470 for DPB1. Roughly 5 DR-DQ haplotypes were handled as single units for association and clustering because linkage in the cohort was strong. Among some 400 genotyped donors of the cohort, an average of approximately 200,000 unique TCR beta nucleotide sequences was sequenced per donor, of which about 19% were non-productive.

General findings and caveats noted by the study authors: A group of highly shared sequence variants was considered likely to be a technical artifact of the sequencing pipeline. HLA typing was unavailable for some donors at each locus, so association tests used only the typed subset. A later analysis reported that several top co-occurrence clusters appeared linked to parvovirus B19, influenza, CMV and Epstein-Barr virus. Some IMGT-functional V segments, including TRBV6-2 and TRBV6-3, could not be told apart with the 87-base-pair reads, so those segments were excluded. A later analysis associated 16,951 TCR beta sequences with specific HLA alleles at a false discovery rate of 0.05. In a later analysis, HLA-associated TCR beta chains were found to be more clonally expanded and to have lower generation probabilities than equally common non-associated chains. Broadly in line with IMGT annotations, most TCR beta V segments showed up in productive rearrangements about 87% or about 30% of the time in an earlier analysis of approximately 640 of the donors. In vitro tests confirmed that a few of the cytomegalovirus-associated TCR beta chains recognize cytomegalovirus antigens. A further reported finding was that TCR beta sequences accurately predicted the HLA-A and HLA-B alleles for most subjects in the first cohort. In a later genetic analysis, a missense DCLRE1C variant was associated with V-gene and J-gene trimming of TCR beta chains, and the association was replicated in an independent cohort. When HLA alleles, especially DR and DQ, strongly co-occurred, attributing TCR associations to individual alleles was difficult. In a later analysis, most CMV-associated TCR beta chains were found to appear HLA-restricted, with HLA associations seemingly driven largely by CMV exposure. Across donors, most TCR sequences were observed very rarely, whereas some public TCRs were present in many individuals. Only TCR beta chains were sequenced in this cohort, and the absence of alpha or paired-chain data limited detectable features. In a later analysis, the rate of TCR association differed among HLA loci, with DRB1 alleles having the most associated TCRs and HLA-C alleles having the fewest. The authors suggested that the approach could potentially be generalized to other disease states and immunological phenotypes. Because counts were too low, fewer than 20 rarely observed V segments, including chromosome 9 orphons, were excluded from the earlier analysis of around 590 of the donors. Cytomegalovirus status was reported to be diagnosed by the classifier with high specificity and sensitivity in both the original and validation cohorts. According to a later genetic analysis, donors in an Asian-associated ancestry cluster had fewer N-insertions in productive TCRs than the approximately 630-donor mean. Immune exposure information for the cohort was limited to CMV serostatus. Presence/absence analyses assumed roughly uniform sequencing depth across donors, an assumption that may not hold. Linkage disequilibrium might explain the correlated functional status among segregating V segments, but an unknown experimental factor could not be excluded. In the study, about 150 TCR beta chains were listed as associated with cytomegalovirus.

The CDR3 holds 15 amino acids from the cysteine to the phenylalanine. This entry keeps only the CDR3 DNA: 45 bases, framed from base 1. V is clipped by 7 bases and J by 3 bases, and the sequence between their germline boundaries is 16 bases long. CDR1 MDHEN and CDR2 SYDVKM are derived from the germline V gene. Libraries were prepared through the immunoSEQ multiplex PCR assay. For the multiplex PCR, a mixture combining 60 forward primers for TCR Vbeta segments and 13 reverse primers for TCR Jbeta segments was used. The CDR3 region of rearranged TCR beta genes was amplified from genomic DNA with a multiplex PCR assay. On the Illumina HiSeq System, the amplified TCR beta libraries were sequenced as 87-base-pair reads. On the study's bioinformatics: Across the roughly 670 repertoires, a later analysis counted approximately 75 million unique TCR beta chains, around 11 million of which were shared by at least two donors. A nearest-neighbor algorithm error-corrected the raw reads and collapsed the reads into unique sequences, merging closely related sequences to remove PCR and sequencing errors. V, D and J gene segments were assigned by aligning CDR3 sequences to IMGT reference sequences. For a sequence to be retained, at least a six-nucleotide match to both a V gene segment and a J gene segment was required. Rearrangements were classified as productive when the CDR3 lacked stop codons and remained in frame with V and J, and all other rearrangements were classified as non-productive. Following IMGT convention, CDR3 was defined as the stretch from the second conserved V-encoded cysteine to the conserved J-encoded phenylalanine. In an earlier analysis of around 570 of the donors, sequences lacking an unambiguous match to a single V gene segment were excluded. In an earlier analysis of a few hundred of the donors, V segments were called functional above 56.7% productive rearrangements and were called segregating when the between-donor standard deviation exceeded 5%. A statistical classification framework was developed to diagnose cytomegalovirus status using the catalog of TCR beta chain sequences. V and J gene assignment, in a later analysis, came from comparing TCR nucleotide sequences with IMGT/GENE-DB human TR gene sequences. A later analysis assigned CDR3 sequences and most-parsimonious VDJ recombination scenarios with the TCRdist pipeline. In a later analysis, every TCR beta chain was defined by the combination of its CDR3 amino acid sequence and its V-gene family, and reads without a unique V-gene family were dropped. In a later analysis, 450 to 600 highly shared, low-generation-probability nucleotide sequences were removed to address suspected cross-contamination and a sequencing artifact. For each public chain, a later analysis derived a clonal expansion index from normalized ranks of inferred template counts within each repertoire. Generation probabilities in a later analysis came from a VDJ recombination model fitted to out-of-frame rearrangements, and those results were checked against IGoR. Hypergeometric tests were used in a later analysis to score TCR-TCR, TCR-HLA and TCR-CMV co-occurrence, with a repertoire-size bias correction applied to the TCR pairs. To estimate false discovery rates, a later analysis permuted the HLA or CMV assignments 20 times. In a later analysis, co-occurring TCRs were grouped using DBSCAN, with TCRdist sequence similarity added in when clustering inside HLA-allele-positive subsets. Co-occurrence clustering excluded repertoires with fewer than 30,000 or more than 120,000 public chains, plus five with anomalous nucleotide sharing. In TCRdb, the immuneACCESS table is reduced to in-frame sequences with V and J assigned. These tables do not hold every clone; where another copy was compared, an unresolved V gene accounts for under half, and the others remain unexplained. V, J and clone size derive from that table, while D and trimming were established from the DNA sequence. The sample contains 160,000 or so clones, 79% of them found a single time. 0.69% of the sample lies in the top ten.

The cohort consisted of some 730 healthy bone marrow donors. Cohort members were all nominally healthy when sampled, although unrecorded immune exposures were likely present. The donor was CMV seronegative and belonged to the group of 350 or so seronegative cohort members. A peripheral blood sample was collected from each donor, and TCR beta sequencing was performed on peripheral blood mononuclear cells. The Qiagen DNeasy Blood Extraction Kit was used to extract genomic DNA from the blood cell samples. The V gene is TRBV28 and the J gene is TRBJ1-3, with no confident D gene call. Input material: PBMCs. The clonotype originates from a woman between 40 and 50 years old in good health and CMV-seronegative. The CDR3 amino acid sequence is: CASTPLAGNGNTIYF. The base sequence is TGTGCCAGCACCCCTCTGGCGGGTAATGGAAACACCATATATTTT.